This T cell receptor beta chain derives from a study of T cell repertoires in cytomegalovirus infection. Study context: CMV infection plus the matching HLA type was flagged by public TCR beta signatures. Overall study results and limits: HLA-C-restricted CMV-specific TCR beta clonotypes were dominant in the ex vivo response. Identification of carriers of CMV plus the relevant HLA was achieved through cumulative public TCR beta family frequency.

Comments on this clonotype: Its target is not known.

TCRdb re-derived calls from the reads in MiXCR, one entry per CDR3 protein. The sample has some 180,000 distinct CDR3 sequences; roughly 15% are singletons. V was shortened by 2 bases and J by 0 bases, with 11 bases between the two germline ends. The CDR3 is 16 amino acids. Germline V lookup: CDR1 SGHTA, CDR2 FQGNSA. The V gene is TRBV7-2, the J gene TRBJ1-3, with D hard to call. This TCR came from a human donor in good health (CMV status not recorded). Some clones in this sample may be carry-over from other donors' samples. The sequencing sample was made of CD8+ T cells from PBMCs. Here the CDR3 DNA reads TGTGCCAGCAGCTTACGGTACATATGCTCTGGAAACACCATATATTTT. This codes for CASSLRYICSGNTIYF.